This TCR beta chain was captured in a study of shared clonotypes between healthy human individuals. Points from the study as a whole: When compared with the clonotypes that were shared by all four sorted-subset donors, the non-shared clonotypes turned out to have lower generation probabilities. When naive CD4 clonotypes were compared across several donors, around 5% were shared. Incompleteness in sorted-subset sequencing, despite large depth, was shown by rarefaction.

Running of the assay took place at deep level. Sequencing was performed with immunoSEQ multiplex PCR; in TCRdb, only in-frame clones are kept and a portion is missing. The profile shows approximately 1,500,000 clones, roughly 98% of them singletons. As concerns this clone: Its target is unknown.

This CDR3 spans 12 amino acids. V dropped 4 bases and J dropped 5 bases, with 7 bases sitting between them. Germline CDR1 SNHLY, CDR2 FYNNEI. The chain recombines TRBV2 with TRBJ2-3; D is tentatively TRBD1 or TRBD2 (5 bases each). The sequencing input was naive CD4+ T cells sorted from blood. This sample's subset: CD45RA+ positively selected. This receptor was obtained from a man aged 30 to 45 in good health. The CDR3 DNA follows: TGTGCCAGCAGTGGTGGGGGAGATACGCAGTATTTT. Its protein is CASSGGGDTQYF.